This TCR beta chain originates from a study of control samples from healthy donors and cancer patients (dated by TCRdb to the early 2020s). Library construction relied on the immunoSEQ multiplex PCR assay. TCRdb's version of the immuneACCESS table is confined to in-frame rearrangements and falls short of the full clone set. An unresolved V gene accounts for under half of the shortfall where checked; the remainder is of unknown origin. A total of 170,000 or so clones appear in this sample, approximately 94% of them only once. The ten largest account for 1.2% to 1.5% of the sample. From a lookup of the germline V gene, CDR1 and CDR2 are MNHEY and SVGEGT. Relative to germline, V is 0 bases shorter and J is 2 bases shorter, with 10 bases between their ends. The CDR3 holds 15 amino acids from the cysteine to the phenylalanine. The DNA shown is the 45-base CDR3, in frame from base 1. Notes on this clone: No antigen is known for it. Base qualities were left out, and no much larger clone turns up one base away.

The receptor was isolated from a woman under 30 in good health. The sample comprised blood. The rearrangement joined TRBV6-2 or TRBV6-3 to TRBJ1-1, with the D gene uncertain. The CDR3 region: CASSYSGALNTEAFF. The base sequence is TGTGCCAGCAGTTACTCAGGTGCGCTCAACACTGAAGCTTTCTTT.